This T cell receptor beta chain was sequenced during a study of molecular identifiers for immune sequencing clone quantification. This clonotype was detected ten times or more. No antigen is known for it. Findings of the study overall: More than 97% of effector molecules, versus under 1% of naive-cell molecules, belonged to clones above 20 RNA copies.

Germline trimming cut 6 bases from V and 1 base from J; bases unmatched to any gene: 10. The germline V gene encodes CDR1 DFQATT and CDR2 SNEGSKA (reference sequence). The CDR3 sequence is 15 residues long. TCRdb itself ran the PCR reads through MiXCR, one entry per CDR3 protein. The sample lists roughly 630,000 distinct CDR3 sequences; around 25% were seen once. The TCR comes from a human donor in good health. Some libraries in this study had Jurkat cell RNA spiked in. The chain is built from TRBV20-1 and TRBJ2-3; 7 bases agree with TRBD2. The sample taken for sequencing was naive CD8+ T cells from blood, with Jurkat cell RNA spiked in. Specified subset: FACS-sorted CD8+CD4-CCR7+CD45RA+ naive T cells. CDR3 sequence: CSARGPSGGTDTQYF. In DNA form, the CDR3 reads TGCAGTGCCCGAGGGCCCAGCGGGGGCACAGATACGCAGTATTTT.